These 10 T cell receptor beta chains were all obtained from the same sample, sequenced in a study of blood T cell repertoires in COVID-19. This table comes from immunoSEQ multiplex PCR, and its TCRdb copy is limited to in-frame clones, with some not included. The data show 200,000 to 300,000 clones, around 88% seen once. Input material: peripheral blood. These receptors were taken from a woman of 80 years or more with COVID-19, enrolled during active disease.

V usage is TRBV5-4 and J usage is TRBJ2-4; a possible D gene is TRBD1 (6 bases). The CDR3 extends over 15 amino acids. The V gene lost 0 bases and the J gene lost 6 bases, with 13 bases spanning the gap. CDR1 and CDR2 from the germline V gene are SGHNT and YYREEE (reference sequence). The CDR3 DNA is TGTGCCAGCAGCTTGGAGGGGGTTATAGGAAACATTCAGTACTTC. Residues: CASSLEGVIGNIQYF.

The chain has TRBV14 and TRBJ2-5; possible D gene TRBD2, 7 bases. Trimming pared 4 bases from V and 5 bases from J, leaving 11 bases between. CDR3 length equals 13 residues. Germline CDR1 SGHDN, CDR2 FVKESK. The CDR3 sequence is CASSRGGGETQYF. CDR3 bases: TGTGCCAGCAGCCGGGGGGGCGGCGAGACCCAGTACTTC. Using reference TRBV14 and TRBJ2-5 for the parts outside the CDR3, the full variable domain is EAGVTQFPSHSVIEKGQTVTLRCDPISGHDNLYWYRRVMGKEIKFLLHFVKESKQDESGMPNNRFLAERTGGTYSTLKVQPAELEDSGVYFCASSRGGGETQYFGPGTRLLVL.

Comments on this clone: A read error may account for a junction end that differs from germline. This sequence joins TRBV9 and TRBJ2-7; D gene unclear. Germline lookup yields CDR1 SGDLS and CDR2 YYNGEE. This CDR3 has 14 amino acids. CDR3 nucleotides: TGTGCCAGAACTTCTTCCCCGGCAGCCAGCGAGGAGTACTTC. It translates to CARTSSPAASEEYF.

This clone was detected a few times. This sequence joins TRBV28 and TRBJ2-7, with a possible D match to TRBD1 (6 bases). Trimming took 8 bases from V and 7 from J, leaving 15 bases between them. The germline gives CDR1 MDHEN, CDR2 SYDVKM. This CDR3 region has 12 residues. CDR3 DNA sequence: TGTGCCAGCTTAGGACAGATCGGGGAGCAGTACTTC. Encoded protein: CASLGQIGEQYF.

The CDR3: CASSEVLAGGPYDTQYF. For the CDR3, the DNA is TGCGCCAGCAGTGAGGTACTAGCGGGGGGGCCTTACGATACGCAGTATTTT. The rearrangement links TRBV10-1 to TRBJ2-3; 13 bases agree with TRBD2. The CDR3 is 17 amino acids. The J segment lost 6 bases and the V segment lost 2 bases, leaving 8 bases of the junction unmatched. Germline V gene lookup returns CDR1 WNHNN and CDR2 SYGVQD (reference sequence).

V is TRBV5-3 and J is TRBJ1-1; D is uncertain. TRBV5-3 is recorded as an ORF, its role being uncertain. Trimming left V 0 bases short and J 2 bases short, with 8 bases between. This CDR3 comprises 14 residues. The CDR3 spells CARSLGALNTEAFF. The DNA of the CDR3 is TGTGCCAGAAGCTTGGGGGCGCTTAACACTGAAGCTTTCTTT.

The rearrangement joins TRBV25-1 to TRBJ1-6; D is unclear. Per germline, CDR1 MGHDK and CDR2 SYGVNS. This CDR3 region has 14 residues. The V gene lost 5 bases and the J gene lost 10 bases, with 15 bases spanning the gap. The DNA for the CDR3 is TGTGCCAGCAGTTCGGGAACATTGAACTCACCCCTCCACTTT. Residues: CASSSGTLNSPLHF.

The genes are TRBV10-1 and TRBJ1-2; D remains ambiguous. Trimming stripped 2 bases from V and 3 bases from J, with 7 bases between. The CDR3 spans 13 residues. Germline CDR1 reads WNHNN; CDR2 reads SYGVQD (reference sequence). The CDR3 sequence is CASSEQRDYGYTF. The CDR3 region has the DNA TGCGCCAGCAGTGAGCAGAGGGACTATGGCTACACCTTC.

This sequence joins TRBV5-4 and TRBJ2-5; TRBD2 is a possible D gene (6 bases). Trimming removed 0 bases from V and 5 bases from J, with 17 bases in between. Germline CDR1 SGHNT, CDR2 YYREEE (reference sequence). This CDR3 region has 16 residues. CDR3 nucleotide sequence: TGTGCCAGCAGCTTGGTCCATCGGGGGTACGGGGAGACCCAGTACTTC. Translated: CASSLVHRGYGETQYF.

The chain joins TRBV10-1 to TRBJ1-1; D gene ambiguous. This CDR3 comprises 13 residues. The germline V gene encodes CDR1 WNHNN and CDR2 SYGVQD (reference sequence). With 4 bases removed from V and 2 bases from J, the gap between germline ends came to 8 bases. The CDR3 region has the DNA TGCGCCAGCAGTGGACAAATTAACACTGAAGCTTTCTTT. Amino acids: CASSGQINTEAFF.